This T cell receptor (beta chain) was identified in a study of type 1 and type 2 diabetes patients. The overall study: Magnetic bead positive selection isolated CD4+ or CD8+ T cells from PBMCs. The whole study generated 15 million to 20 million paired-end reads.

The PCR template was genomic DNA. The TCR beta CDR3 region was amplified using 30 forward and 13 reverse primers. TCRdb recomputed calls from the multiplex PCR reads with MiXCR, one row per CDR3 protein. The sample records under 300,000 distinct CDR3 sequences, around 47% being singletons. In germline, CDR1 is LGHNA, CDR2 YNFKEQ. Trimming shortened V by 7 bases and J by 7 bases, and 20 bases separated the two germline ends. This CDR3 comprises 15 residues. This clonotype was obtained from a man between 18 and 29 years old with type 2 diabetes. This sequence joins TRBV4-2 and TRBJ2-1; D might be TRBD2 (6 bases). The sequenced material came from peripheral blood mononuclear cells (PBMCs). The DNA for the CDR3 is TGTGCCAGCACCACTTCCATGGGGGGTACTAATGAGCAGTTCTTC. Amino acid sequence: CASTTSMGGTNEQFF.